These 29 T cell receptor beta chains came from one sample sequenced in a study of T-cell reconstitution after alpha-beta-depleted transplantation in children. Preparing the TCRbeta library involved the use of unique molecular identifiers. TCRdb fed the PCR reads into MiXCR, producing one record per CDR3 protein. Of a few hundred thousand distinct CDR3 sequences listed, approximately 13% were seen once; the top ten hold approximately 2.1%. Sequencing was performed on PBMCs, mostly from graft donor cells, taken 360 days after TCRalphabeta/CD19-depleted stem cell transplant. The receptor source for this set is a male patient between 10 and 17 years old who had a stem cell transplant for acute myeloid leukemia, so the T cells may come from the graft donor.

This clonotype came up many times. The J gene is TRBJ1-5, the V gene TRBV12-3 or TRBV12-4; D gene unclear. The CDR3 loop spans 13 amino acids. Trimming removed 2 bases from V and 9 bases from J, with 11 bases in between. The CDR3 reads CASSLIAGGPQHF. The CDR3 coding sequence is TGTGCCAGCAGTTTAATCGCGGGAGGGCCCCAGCATTTT.

This clonotype has just a few counts. V and J are TRBV5-1 and TRBJ1-1, with 10 bases fitting TRBD1. The trim removed 2 bases at V and 5 bases at J, leaving 6 bases unmatched. The germline gives CDR1 SGHRS, CDR2 YFSETQ. This CDR3 comprises 15 residues. Written as DNA, the CDR3 is TGCGCCAGCAGCTTATCGACAGGGGGCGGAACTGAAGCTTTCTTT. As protein: CASSLSTGGGTEAFF.

The V gene is TRBV6-2 or TRBV6-3, the J gene TRBJ2-7, with 10 bases aligning to TRBD1. The CDR3 consists of 16 residues. Germline-derived CDR1 and CDR2 are MNHEY and SVGEGT. Trimming cost V 6 bases and J 3 bases; bases outside gene matches: 11. This CDR3 is CASRWDRGDTRYEQYF. For the CDR3, the DNA is TGTGCCAGCAGGTGGGACAGGGGCGATACTCGCTACGAGCAGTACTTC.

The CDR3 nucleotides read TGTGCCAGTAGTATAGAAACAGGAAGGACCCAGTACTTC. Translation gives CASSIETGRTQYF. The V and J genes are TRBV19 and TRBJ2-5; possibly TRBD1 for D (5 bases). CDR1 is LNHDA, CDR2 SQIVND, per germline (reference sequence). The germline V and J ends were trimmed by 0 bases and 7 bases, with 9 bases remaining between them. The CDR3 runs 13 residues.

In this sample, this clonotype turned up many times. The J gene is TRBJ2-7, the V gene TRBV29-1; 8 bases agree with TRBD1. V was pared by 1 base and J by 2 bases, with 10 bases of the junction left unmatched. Germline lookup yields CDR1 SQVTM and CDR2 ANQGSEA. This CDR3 is 16 amino acids long. The CDR3 DNA sequence: TGCAGCGTTGAAGGGGCAGGGGGCGCCGGTCCCTACGAGCAGTACTTC. Translated: CSVEGAGGAGPYEQYF.

This clonotype was counted only a few times. The gene calls are TRBV5-1 and TRBJ2-2; 12 positions agree with TRBD2. The length of the CDR3 is 16 residues. Germline V CDR1 and CDR2: SGHRS, YFSETQ. With V trimmed by 3 bases and J by 7 bases, 7 bases remained unmatched. The CDR3 is CASSSLLAGGIGELFF. The CDR3 nucleotides are TGCGCCAGCAGCTCCCTACTAGCGGGAGGCATCGGGGAGCTGTTTTTT.

This clonotype has just a few counts. This rearrangement joins TRBV29-1 to TRBJ1-3; D is unresolved. Trimming removed 0 bases from V and 1 base from J, with 7 bases in between. The germline V gene encodes CDR1 SQVTM and CDR2 ANQGSEA. The CDR3 covers 14 residues. The CDR3 loop reads CSVEDLRSGNTIYF. The CDR3 DNA reads TGCAGCGTTGAAGATCTACGGTCTGGAAACACCATATATTTT.

This chain uses TRBV29-1 with TRBJ2-5; 15 bases are shared with TRBD2. The germline CDR1 and CDR2 sequences are SQVTM and ANQGSEA. Unmatched junction bases numbered 12, after V lost 5 bases and J lost 5 bases. The CDR3 is 17 amino acids. The CDR3 loop reads CSVRTSGRALEDETQYF. CDR3 nucleotides: TGCAGCGTTCGGACTAGCGGGAGGGCCCTTGAGGATGAGACCCAGTACTTC.

This sequence joins TRBV18 and TRBJ2-7; D ambiguous. Trimming stripped 0 bases from V and 2 bases from J, with 14 bases between. Germline loops: CDR1 KGHSH, CDR2 LQKENI. CDR3 length: 16 amino acids. CDR3 sequence: CASSPPAGPITYEQYF. The CDR3 DNA reads as TGTGCCAGCTCACCACCGGCAGGACCCATTACCTACGAGCAGTACTTC.

This clonotype has only a few counts. V is TRBV28 and J is TRBJ1-5; D is possibly TRBD1 (5 bases). The length of the CDR3 is 14 residues. Looked up from germline, CDR1 is MDHEN and CDR2 is SYDVKM. Trimming shortened V by 2 bases and J by 3 bases, and 8 bases separated the two germline ends. CDR3 residues: CASSLGGNNQPQHF. CDR3 nucleotide sequence: TGTGCCAGCAGTTTAGGGGGAAACAATCAGCCCCAGCATTTT.

The chain joins TRBV7-3 to TRBJ2-1; perhaps TRBD1 as D (6 bases). From germline, CDR1 is SGHTA and CDR2 FQGTGA. Trimming cost V 5 bases and J 2 bases, with 19 bases left between them. The CDR3 loop spans 17 amino acids. This CDR3 is CASSPRQVPVAYNEQFF. The CDR3, as DNA: TGTGCCAGCAGCCCAAGACAGGTCCCGGTGGCCTACAATGAGCAGTTCTTC.

The chain uses TRBV12-3 or TRBV12-4 and TRBJ2-2, with D perhaps matching TRBD2 (5 bases). The CDR3 is 18 amino acids. V lost 1 base and J lost 1, with 16 bases in between. As DNA, the CDR3 is TGTGCCAGCAGTTTAGTCCTGGGGTTACGGGAGAACACCGGGGAGCTGTTTTTT. Its translation is CASSLVLGLRENTGELFF.

This clonotype was detected a few times. V gene TRBV24-1 combines with J gene TRBJ2-6, with D tentatively TRBD2 (6 bases). CDR3 length equals 18 residues. V was shortened by 3 bases and J by 0 bases, with 14 bases between the two germline ends. CDR1 KGHDR and CDR2 SFDVKD come from the germline V gene. The CDR3 bases are TGTGCCACCAGTGATAGTCGGGGACTGATCTCTGGGGCCAACGTCCTGACTTTC. Translating it yields CATSDSRGLISGANVLTF.

The CDR3: CASRGTSGTFGEQFF. As DNA, the CDR3 is TGTGCCAGCAGGGGTACTAGCGGGACCTTCGGTGAGCAGTTCTTC. The rearrangement uses TRBV12-3 or TRBV12-4 and TRBJ2-1; 10 positions match TRBD2. The ends lost 6 bases at V and 9 bases at J; junction bases unmatched: 11. The CDR3 runs 15 residues.

The rearrangement joins TRBV5-1 to TRBJ2-4; weak D call: TRBD1 (5 bases). The CDR3 consists of 12 residues. Germline loops: CDR1 SGHRS, CDR2 YFSETQ. Trimming removed 2 bases from V and 5 bases from J, with 5 bases in between. CDR3 loop: CASSLGENIQYF. The CDR3, as DNA: TGCGCCAGCAGCTTAGGGGAAAACATTCAGTACTTC.

The chain couples TRBV20-1 to TRBJ2-7; TRBD2 agrees at 8 bases. CDR3 size: 12 residues. Germline assignment: CDR1 DFQATT and CDR2 SNEGSKA (reference sequence). J gave up 10 bases and V 4 bases, and 9 bases lay outside the gene matches. The CDR3 reads CSATPGLVRQYF. Written as DNA, the CDR3 is TGCAGTGCTACTCCGGGACTAGTAAGACAGTACTTC.

The CDR3 sequence is CSVEASRDRAIGELFF. The DNA for the CDR3 is TGCAGCGTTGAAGCCTCCCGGGACAGGGCTATCGGGGAGCTGTTTTTT. The chain couples TRBV29-1 to TRBJ2-2; TRBD1 aligns across 9 bases. Germline V gene data show CDR1 as SQVTM and CDR2 as ANQGSEA. V lost 1 base to trimming and J lost 7 bases; unmatched junction nucleotides: 10. This CDR3 contains 16 residues.

This clonotype has at least ten counts. V is TRBV29-1 and J is TRBJ1-2; D unclear. The CDR3 runs to 11 residues. With 4 bases removed from V and 7 bases from J, the gap between germline ends came to 10 bases. Looked up from germline, CDR1 is SQVTM and CDR2 is ANQGSEA. The CDR3 is CSVGEAIGYTF. As DNA, the CDR3 is TGCAGCGTTGGGGAGGCTATTGGCTACACCTTC.

The table lists this clonotype with a few counts. The chain recombines TRBV19 with TRBJ1-1, with 10 nucleotides matching TRBD1. J gave up 5 bases and V 6 bases, and 3 bases lay outside the gene matches. CDR1 is LNHDA and CDR2 is SQIVND in the germline V gene (reference sequence). CDR3 length equals 13 residues. Here the CDR3 DNA reads TGTGCCAGTAGAGACAGGGGGCGTACTGAAGCTTTCTTT. Translating it yields CASRDRGRTEAFF.

This clonotype was found many times. The chain uses TRBV7-6 and TRBJ1-1, with a possible D match to TRBD1 (5 bases). V was trimmed by 6 bases and J by 4 bases, leaving 12 bases between them. CDR3 length: 13 amino acids. The V gene's germline CDR1 is SGHVS and CDR2 FNYEAQ. CDR3 region: CASRAVGVTEAFF. In nucleotides, the CDR3 is TGTGCCAGCAGGGCGGTGGGGGTCACTGAAGCTTTCTTT.

This chain connects TRBV7-6 to TRBJ2-7, with 7 bases identical to TRBD1. V was pared by 0 bases and J by 0 bases, with 5 bases of the junction left unmatched. This CDR3 has 16 residues. In germline, CDR1 is SGHVS, CDR2 FNYEAQ. CDR3 sequence: CASSLAPWDSSYEQYF. The CDR3 DNA reads TGTGCCAGCAGCTTAGCGCCTTGGGACAGCTCCTACGAGCAGTACTTC.

This clonotype was counted at least ten times. V is TRBV9 and J is TRBJ2-7; D unclear. Germline V gene lookup returns CDR1 SGDLS and CDR2 YYNGEE. V dropped 0 bases and J dropped 3 bases, with 13 bases sitting between them. This CDR3 spans 15 amino acids. CDR3 residues: CASSVEEARVYEQYF. DNA of the CDR3: TGTGCCAGCAGCGTAGAAGAGGCTAGGGTCTACGAGCAGTACTTC. The full variable domain, rest sourced from reference TRBV9 and TRBJ2-7, is DSGVTQTPKHLITATGQRVTLRCSPRSGDLSVYWYQQSLDQGLQFLIQYYNGEERAKGNILERFSAQQFPDLHSELNLSSLELGDSALYFCASSVEEARVYEQYFGPGTRLTVT.

This clonotype was detected ten times or more. V gene TRBV6-2 or TRBV6-3 combines with J gene TRBJ1-1; D is perhaps TRBD1 (5 bases). V gave up 5 bases and J gave up 0 bases, with 13 bases separating them. CDR1 and CDR2 from the germline V gene are MNHEY and SVGEGT. The CDR3 is 15 residues long. CDR3 sequence: CASSATGGVNTEAFF. The CDR3 DNA is TGTGCCAGCAGTGCCACCGGGGGGGTGAACACTGAAGCTTTCTTT.

The chain links TRBV5-1 to TRBJ2-7; 13 bases line up with TRBD2. This CDR3 is built from 16 residues. CDR1 SGHRS and CDR2 YFSETQ come from the germline V gene. J lost 0 bases, V lost 6 bases, and 6 bases had no gene match. CDR3: CASIYRTSGSSYEQYF. CDR3 DNA: TGCGCCAGCATCTACAGGACTAGCGGGAGCTCCTACGAGCAGTACTTC.

This clonotype was detected many times. This chain uses TRBV12-3 or TRBV12-4 with TRBJ2-7; unclear D gene. V lost 5 bases, J lost 2 bases, and 10 bases lay in between. This CDR3 has 13 residues. CDR3 region: CASSTLAPYEQYF. Written as DNA, the CDR3 is TGTGCCAGCAGTACGCTCGCACCCTACGAGCAGTACTTC.

This sequence joins TRBV12-3 or TRBV12-4 and TRBJ2-7; D may be TRBD1 (5 bases). The V and J ends lost 2 bases and 3 bases respectively, with 14 bases between them. The CDR3 is made up of 15 amino acids. In DNA form, the CDR3 reads TGTGCCAGCAGTTTATCTCTAGGGGCCATCTACGAGCAGTACTTC. It yields the protein CASSLSLGAIYEQYF.

This clonotype has just a few counts. The chain employs TRBV20-1 and TRBJ2-1; a possible D gene is TRBD2 (5 bases). CDR1 DFQATT and CDR2 SNEGSKA come from the germline V gene (reference sequence). V dropped 6 bases and J dropped 8 bases, with 20 bases sitting between them. This CDR3 spans 14 amino acids. The chain's CDR3 is CSAAERISRDEQFF. CDR3 nucleotides: TGCAGTGCCGCGGAGCGAATTTCGAGGGATGAGCAGTTCTTC.

This chain links TRBV5-1 with TRBJ2-1, with 9 bases aligning to TRBD1. CDR3 length: 20 residues. Losses at the gene ends were 3 bases for V and 0 bases for J; bases not matched to a gene: 16. Per the germline V gene, CDR1 is SGHRS and CDR2 is YFSETQ. In DNA form, the CDR3 reads TGCGCCAGCAGCTCCTCGAACAGGGGGCTTAACGGCGGCTCCTACAATGAGCAGTTCTTC. Protein: CASSSSNRGLNGGSYNEQFF.

Ten or more counts support this clonotype. The rearrangement joins TRBV20-1 to TRBJ2-1, with D perhaps TRBD1 (5 bases). From germline, CDR1 is DFQATT and CDR2 SNEGSKA (reference sequence). This CDR3 region has 12 residues. Trimming left V 2 bases short and J 9 bases short, with 11 bases between. The CDR3 spells CSARRGLGEQFF. The CDR3 region has the DNA TGCAGTGCTAGAAGGGGCTTGGGTGAGCAGTTCTTC.